The rows below give T cell receptor beta chains drawn from one sample of a study of beta chain features in type 1 diabetes. Profiling relied on immunoSEQ multiplex PCR, and the TCRdb table lists in-frame clones only, not all of them. The sample consists of roughly 240,000 clones, approximately 14% of them appearing once. Sequenced sample: naive CD4+ T cells from blood. The receptor source for this set is a woman aged 40 to 50 in good health. Both conserved end residues are part of each CDR3. The order of the fields is clone size, CDR3 length, D gene, J gene, V gene, CDR3 DNA, CDR3 protein. D genes are given only for firm matches. The size field is filled for only some rows; it gives once, few, many or a size class.

.	15	TRBD1	TRBJ2-3	TRBV12-5	TGTGCTAGTGGTCCCTGGGACAGGGGAACAGATACGCAGTATTTT	CASGPWDRGTDTQYF
.	13	TRBD1	TRBJ1-6	TRBV4-1	TGCGCCAGCAGCCGACAGGGGAATTCACCCCTCCACTTT	CASSRQGNSPLHF
few	14	TRBD1	TRBJ1-1	TRBV7-2	TGTGCCAGCAGCTCAGGGGGCGCGAACACTGAAGCTTTCTTT	CASSSGGANTEAFF
.	14	.	TRBJ1-3	TRBV21-1	TGTGCCAGCAGCAAAGGCACAGGAGGAAACACCATATATTTT	CASSKGTGGNTIYF
.	17	TRBD2	TRBJ2-2	TRBV4-3	TGCGCCAGCAGCCAAGACCGGACTAGCTCGAACACCGGGGAGCTGTTTTTT	CASSQDRTSSNTGELFF
.	13	.	TRBJ1-2	TRBV6-5	TGTGCCAGCAGTGACTCCAGGGGCTATGGCTACACCTTC	CASSDSRGYGYTF
.	15	TRBD1	TRBJ2-2	TRBV6-5	TGTGCCAGCACCATGACAGGGACGAACACCGGGGAGCTGTTTTTT	CASTMTGTNTGELFF
few	17	.	TRBJ2-3	TRBV9	TGTGCCAGCAGCGTAAATTTCCGCGGGGCGAGCACAGATACGCAGTATTTT	CASSVNFRGASTDTQYF
.	13	.	TRBJ1-1	TRBV5-4	TGTGCCAGCAGCTTAGTGGACTTACCTGAAGCTTTCTTT	CASSLVDLPEAFF
.	16	.	TRBJ2-2	TRBV25-1	TGTGCCAGCAGTGAATATAGTTCTGGCACTAGCGGGGAGCTGTTTTTT	CASSEYSSGTSGELFF
few	14	.	TRBJ2-7	TRBV15	TGTGCCACCAGCAGAGACAGGGTCTCCTACGAGCAGTACTTC	CATSRDRVSYEQYF
.	14	TRBD1	TRBJ1-6	TRBV2	TGTGCCAGCAGGCCGGGACAGGGAAGTTCACCCCTCCACTTT	CASRPGQGSSPLHF
.	16	TRBD2	TRBJ2-5	TRBV9	TGTGCCAGCAGCGTAGCGGCGGGGGGGCTTAGAGAGACCCAGTACTTC	CASSVAAGGLRETQYF
.	18	.	TRBJ1-5	TRBV2	TGTGCCAGCAGTTCACTCGAACCGGGTAGAAGTAGCAATCAGCCCCAGCATTTT	CASSSLEPGRSSNQPQHF
few	14	TRBD1	TRBJ1-2	TRBV27	TGTGCCAGCAGTTTAACTACCGGGACAGGGATATTAGGCTTC	CASSLTTGTGILGF
.	13	.	TRBJ2-5	TRBV7-9	TGTGCCAGCAGCTGGAGGGTCTTGGAGACCCAGTACTTC	CASSWRVLETQYF
few	14	TRBD1	TRBJ2-2	TRBV7-9	TGTGCCAGCAGCCGACCCCAGGGGGCCGGGGAGCTGTTTTTT	CASSRPQGAGELFF
few	19	TRBD2	TRBJ2-3	TRBV11-2	TGTGCCAGCAGCTTCCCCCCCACACTAGCGGGGGGGCCCCGGGGTACGCAGTATTTT	CASSFPPTLAGGPRGTQYF
few	14	TRBD1	TRBJ1-2	TRBV2	TGTGCCAGCAGCGGGACAGTAGCTAACTATGGCTACACCTTC	CASSGTVANYGYTF
.	13	TRBD1	TRBJ1-4	TRBV7-9	TGTGCCAGCAGCTTACAGGGGGCTGAAAAACTGTTTTTT	CASSLQGAEKLFF
few	13	.	TRBJ2-7	TRBV7-7	TGTGCTAGCAGCCCTGGACAGCTCTACGAGCAGTACTTC	CASSPGQLYEQYF
.	15	TRBD1	TRBJ1-2	TRBV19	TGTGCCAGTAGGCTAACCGGGACAGAGACCTATGGCTACACCTTC	CASRLTGTETYGYTF
few	14	TRBD1	TRBJ2-7	TRBV9	TGTGCCAGCAGCGACTACGACAGGGGCTACGAGCAGTACTTC	CASSDYDRGYEQYF
few	15	.	TRBJ2-5	TRBV6-1	TGTGCCAGCAGTTTCGGGACTGAGTACCAAGAGACCCAGTACTTC	CASSFGTEYQETQYF
.	15	TRBD1	TRBJ1-2	TRBV9	TGTGCCAGCAGCGGCCGGGACAGGGACTTCAGTGGCTACACCTTC	CASSGRDRDFSGYTF
few	16	.	TRBJ2-1	TRBV5-1	TGCGCCAGCAGCGCACCAGGGGCCACCAACTACAATGAGCAGTTCTTC	CASSAPGATNYNEQFF
few	15	TRBD2	TRBJ2-1	TRBV7-9	TGTGCCAGCAGCTTACTAGCGGGGGTTCAGAATGAGCAGTTCTTC	CASSLLAGVQNEQFF
.	13	.	TRBJ2-5	TRBV5-6	TGTGCCAGCAGCTTCGACAGAAAAGAGACCCAGTACTTC	CASSFDRKETQYF
.	12	.	TRBJ1-5	TRBV19	TGTGCCAGTAGGGTGGACTTTCAGCCCCAGCATTTT	CASRVDFQPQHF
.	14	TRBD1	TRBJ2-7	TRBV19	TGTGCCAGTAGTATAGCCGGGACAGTCTACGAGCAGTACTTC	CASSIAGTVYEQYF
.	18	TRBD1	TRBJ1-4	TRBV14	TGTGCCAGCAGCCAAGTCCGGACAGGGACAGCAACTAATGAAAAACTGTTTTTT	CASSQVRTGTATNEKLFF
few	16	.	TRBJ2-7	TRBV21-1	TGTGCCAGCAGCCCTCGGTCCCACTGCCCGTCTAAGGAGCAGTACTTC	CASSPRSHCPSKEQYF
.	14	TRBD2	TRBJ2-2	TRBV5-1	TGCGCCAGCAGCTTCACTAGCGTCACCGGGGAGCTGTTTTTT	CASSFTSVTGELFF
few	14	TRBD1	TRBJ1-2	TRBV7-2	TGTGCCAGCAGCTTACTAGGACAGGTTTATGGCTACACCTTC	CASSLLGQVYGYTF
.	15	TRBD1	TRBJ2-7	TRBV19	TGTGCCAGTACTTTGTCTGGGACAGGAGACTACGAGCAGTACTTC	CASTLSGTGDYEQYF
.	15	.	TRBJ2-3	TRBV21-1	TGTGCCAGCAGCAAAAAGCGGGGGGGCGGGGATACGCAGTATTTT	CASSKKRGGGDTQYF
few	13	.	TRBJ1-5	TRBV5-6	TGTGCCAGCAGCTTTTCGGGAAATCAGCCCCAGCATTTT	CASSFSGNQPQHF
.	14	.	TRBJ2-3	TRBV7-9	TGTGCTACCCCCGGAGGGGAGGGCACAGATACGCAGTATTTT	CATPGGEGTDTQYF
many	13	TRBD2	TRBJ2-5	TRBV7-9	TGTGCCAGCCTTCCACCGGGGGGAGAGACCCAGTACTTC	CASLPPGGETQYF
few	16	.	TRBJ2-5	TRBV12-5	TGTGCTAGTGGTCAACATCCGGGACAAAGACAAGAGACCCAGTACTTC	CASGQHPGQRQETQYF
.	14	.	TRBJ1-1	TRBV28	TGTGCCAGCAGTTCCGCCGGGGGTGGCACTGAAGCTTTCTTT	CASSSAGGGTEAFF
.	14	TRBD1	TRBJ1-5	TRBV7-2	TGTGCCAGCAGCTTAGGACAGGGTAGTCAGCCCCAGCATTTT	CASSLGQGSQPQHF
.	15	.	TRBJ2-3	TRBV5-1	TGCGCCAGCAGCTTAGCCGGGACTGTGGTAGATACGCAGTATTTT	CASSLAGTVVDTQYF
few	13	TRBD1	TRBJ1-5	TRBV4-3	TGCGCCAGCAGCCAAACAGGGGATCAGCCCCAGCATTTT	CASSQTGDQPQHF
.	14	TRBD2	TRBJ2-1	TRBV6-4	TGTGCCAGCAGTGACCTGGGAGGGCAGGATGAGCAGTTCTTC	CASSDLGGQDEQFF
.	15	TRBD1	TRBJ1-3	TRBV7-9	TGTGCCAGCAGCTTCGCAGGGGGGTCTGGAAACACCATATATTTT	CASSFAGGSGNTIYF
.	15	TRBD2	TRBJ2-1	TRBV25-1	TGTGCCAGCAGTCCGGGACTTCCGGGGGGCAATGAGCAGTTCTTC	CASSPGLPGGNEQFF
few	20	TRBD2	TRBJ2-5	TRBV4-1	TGCGCCAGCAGCCAAGATCTCTGGGCTAGCGGGGGGGAGTACCAAGAGACCCAGTACTTC	CASSQDLWASGGEYQETQYF
.	16	TRBD1	TRBJ1-5	TRBV19	TGTGCCAGTAGTAACGACAGGGGGCGGGCTAATCAGCCCCAGCATTTT	CASSNDRGRANQPQHF
.	16	TRBD1	TRBJ1-2	TRBV5-1	TGCGCCAGCAGCTCATCCGGGACAGCCCAAAACTATGGCTACACCTTC	CASSSSGTAQNYGYTF
few	13	.	TRBJ1-2	TRBV5-1	TGCGCCAGCAGCCCTTGGGAGGGGGAAGGCTACACCTTC	CASSPWEGEGYTF
.	15	.	TRBJ2-2	TRBV9	TGTGCCAGCCGTGGGGGCGGAACCAAATACGGGGAGCTGTTTTTT	CASRGGGTKYGELFF
.	14	TRBD1	TRBJ1-2	TRBV6-5	TGTGCCAGCAGTTACCTCGGACAGGGAAATGGCTACACCTTC	CASSYLGQGNGYTF
few	12	.	TRBJ1-2	TRBV6-6	TGTGCCAGCAGTTTAGAGGGCTATGGCTACACCTTC	CASSLEGYGYTF
many	13	.	TRBJ2-3	TRBV5-4	TGTGCCAGCAGCACGGACTACACAGATACGCAGTATTTT	CASSTDYTDTQYF